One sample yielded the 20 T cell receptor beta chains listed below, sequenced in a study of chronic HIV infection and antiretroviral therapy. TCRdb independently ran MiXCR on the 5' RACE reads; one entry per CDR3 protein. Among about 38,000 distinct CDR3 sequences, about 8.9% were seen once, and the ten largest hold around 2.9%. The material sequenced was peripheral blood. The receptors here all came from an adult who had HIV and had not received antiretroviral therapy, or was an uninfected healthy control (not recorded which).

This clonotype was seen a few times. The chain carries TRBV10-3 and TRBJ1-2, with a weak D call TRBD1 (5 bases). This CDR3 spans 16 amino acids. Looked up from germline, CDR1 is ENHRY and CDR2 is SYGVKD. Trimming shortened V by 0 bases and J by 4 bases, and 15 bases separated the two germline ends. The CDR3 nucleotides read TGTGCCATCAGTGAGTCCCTGGGCCAGCAGGGCTATGGCTACACCTTC. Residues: CAISESLGQQGYGYTF.

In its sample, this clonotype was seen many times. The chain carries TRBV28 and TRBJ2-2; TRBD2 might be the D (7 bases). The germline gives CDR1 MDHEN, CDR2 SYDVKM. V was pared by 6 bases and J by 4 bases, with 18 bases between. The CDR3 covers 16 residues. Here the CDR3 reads CASREGGAGSTGELFF. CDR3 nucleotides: TGTGCCAGCAGAGAAGGGGGAGCGGGAAGCACCGGGGAGCTGTTTTTT.

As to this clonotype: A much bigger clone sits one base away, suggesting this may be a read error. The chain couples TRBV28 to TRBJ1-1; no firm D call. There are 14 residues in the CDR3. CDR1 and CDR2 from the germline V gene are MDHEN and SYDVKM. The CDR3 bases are TGTGCCAGCAGTTTACAGACATTGAACACTGAAACTTTCTTT. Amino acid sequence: CASSLQTLNTETFF.

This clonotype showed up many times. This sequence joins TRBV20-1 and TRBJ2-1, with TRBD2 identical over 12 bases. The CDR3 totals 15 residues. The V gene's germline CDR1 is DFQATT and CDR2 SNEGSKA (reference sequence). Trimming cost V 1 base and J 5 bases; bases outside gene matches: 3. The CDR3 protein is CSARALAGGNNEQFF. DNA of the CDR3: TGCAGTGCTAGAGCTCTAGCGGGAGGGAACAATGAGCAGTTCTTC.

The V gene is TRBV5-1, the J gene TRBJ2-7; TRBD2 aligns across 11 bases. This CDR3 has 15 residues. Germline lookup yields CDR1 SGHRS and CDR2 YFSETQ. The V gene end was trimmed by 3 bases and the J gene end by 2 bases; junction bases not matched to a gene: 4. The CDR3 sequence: CASSSTSGDAYEQYF. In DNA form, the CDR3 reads TGCGCCAGCAGCTCGACTAGCGGGGACGCCTACGAGCAGTACTTC.

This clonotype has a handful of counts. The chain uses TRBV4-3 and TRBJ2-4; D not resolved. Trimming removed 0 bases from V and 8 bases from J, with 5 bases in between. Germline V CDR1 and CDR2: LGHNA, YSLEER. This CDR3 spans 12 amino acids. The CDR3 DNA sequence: TGCGCCAGCAGCCAAGATACGGACATTCAGTACTTC. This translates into CASSQDTDIQYF.

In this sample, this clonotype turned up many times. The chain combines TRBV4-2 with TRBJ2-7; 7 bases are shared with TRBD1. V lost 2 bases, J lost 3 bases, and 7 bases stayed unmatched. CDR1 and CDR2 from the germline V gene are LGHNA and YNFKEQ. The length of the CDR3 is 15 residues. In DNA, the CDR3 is TGTGCCAGCAGCCAACCGACAGGGACCCGCTACGAGCAGTACTTC. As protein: CASSQPTGTRYEQYF.

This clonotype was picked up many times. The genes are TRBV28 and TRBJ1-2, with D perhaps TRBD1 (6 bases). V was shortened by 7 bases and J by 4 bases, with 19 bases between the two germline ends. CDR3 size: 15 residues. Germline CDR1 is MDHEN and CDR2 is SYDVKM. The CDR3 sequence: CASIPETGRGYGYTF. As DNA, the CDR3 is TGTGCCAGCATTCCGGAAACAGGGAGAGGCTATGGCTACACCTTC.

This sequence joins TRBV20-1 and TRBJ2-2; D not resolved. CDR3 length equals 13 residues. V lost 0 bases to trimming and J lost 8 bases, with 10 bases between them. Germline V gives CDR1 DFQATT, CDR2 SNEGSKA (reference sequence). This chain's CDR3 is CSARDPGPGELFF. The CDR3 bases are TGCAGTGCTAGAGATCCAGGTCCGGGGGAGCTGTTTTTT.

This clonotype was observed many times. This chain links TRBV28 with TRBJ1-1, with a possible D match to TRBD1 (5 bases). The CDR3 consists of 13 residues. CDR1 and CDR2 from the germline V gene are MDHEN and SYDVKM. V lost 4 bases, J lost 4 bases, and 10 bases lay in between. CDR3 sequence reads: CASSSSGTTEAFF. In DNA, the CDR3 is TGTGCCAGCAGTTCATCAGGGACCACTGAAGCTTTCTTT.

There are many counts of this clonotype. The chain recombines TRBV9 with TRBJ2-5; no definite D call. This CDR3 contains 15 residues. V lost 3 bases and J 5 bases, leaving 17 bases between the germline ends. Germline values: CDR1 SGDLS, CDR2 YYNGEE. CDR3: CASSAAVSLGETQYF. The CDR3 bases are TGTGCCAGCAGCGCCGCCGTCAGTCTTGGGGAGACCCAGTACTTC.

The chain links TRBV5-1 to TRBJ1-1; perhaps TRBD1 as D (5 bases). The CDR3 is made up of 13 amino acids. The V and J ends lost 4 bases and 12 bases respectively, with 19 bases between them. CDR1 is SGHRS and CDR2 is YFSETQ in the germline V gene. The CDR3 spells CASSVEDGTETFF. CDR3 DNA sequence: TGCGCCAGCAGCGTGGAGGACGGGACGGAGACTTTCTTT.

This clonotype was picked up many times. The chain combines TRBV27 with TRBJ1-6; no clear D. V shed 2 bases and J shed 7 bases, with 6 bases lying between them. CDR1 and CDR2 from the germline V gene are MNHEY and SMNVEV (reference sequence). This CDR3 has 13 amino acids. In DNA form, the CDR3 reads TGTGCCAGCAGTTTAATTTACAATTCACCCCTCCACTTT. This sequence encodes CASSLIYNSPLHF.

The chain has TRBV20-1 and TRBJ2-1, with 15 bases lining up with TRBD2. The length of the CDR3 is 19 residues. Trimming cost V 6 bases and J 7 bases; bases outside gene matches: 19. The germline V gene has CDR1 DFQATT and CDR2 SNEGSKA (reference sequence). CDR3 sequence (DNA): TGCAGTGCGAAGGCCGGGACCCTTGGACTAGCGGGAGGGACGAATGAGCAGTTCTTC. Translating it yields CSAKAGTLGLAGGTNEQFF.

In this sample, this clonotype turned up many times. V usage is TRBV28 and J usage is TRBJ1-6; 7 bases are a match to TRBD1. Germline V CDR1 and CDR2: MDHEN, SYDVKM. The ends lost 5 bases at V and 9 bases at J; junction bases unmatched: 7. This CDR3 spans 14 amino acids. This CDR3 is CASSLPRQGSPLHF. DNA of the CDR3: TGTGCCAGCAGTCTACCTCGACAGGGTTCACCCCTCCACTTT.

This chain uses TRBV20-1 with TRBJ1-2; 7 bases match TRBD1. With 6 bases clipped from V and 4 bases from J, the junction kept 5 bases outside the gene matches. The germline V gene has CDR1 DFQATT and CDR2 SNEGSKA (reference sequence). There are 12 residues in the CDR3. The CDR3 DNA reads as TGCAGTGCGGGGACAGAAAGCTATGGCTACACCTTC. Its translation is CSAGTESYGYTF.

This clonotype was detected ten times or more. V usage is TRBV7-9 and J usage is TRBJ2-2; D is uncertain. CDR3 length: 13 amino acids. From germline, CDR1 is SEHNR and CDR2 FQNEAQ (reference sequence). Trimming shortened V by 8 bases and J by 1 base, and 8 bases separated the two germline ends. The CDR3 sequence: CASEVRNTGELFF. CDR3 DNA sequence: TGTGCCAGCGAGGTTCGGAACACCGGGGAGCTGTTTTTT.

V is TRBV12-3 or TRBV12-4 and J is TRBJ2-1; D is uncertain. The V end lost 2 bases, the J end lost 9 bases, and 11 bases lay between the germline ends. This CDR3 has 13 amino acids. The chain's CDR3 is CASSLLLFGEQFF. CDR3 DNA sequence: TGTGCCAGCAGTTTATTACTTTTTGGTGAGCAGTTCTTC.

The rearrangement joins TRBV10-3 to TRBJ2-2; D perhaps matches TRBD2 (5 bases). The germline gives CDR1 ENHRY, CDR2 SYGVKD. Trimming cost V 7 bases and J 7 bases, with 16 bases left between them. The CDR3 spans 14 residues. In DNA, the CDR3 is TGTGCCATCACCCCTAAGCGGACGGACGGGGAGCTGTTTTTT. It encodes CAITPKRTDGELFF.

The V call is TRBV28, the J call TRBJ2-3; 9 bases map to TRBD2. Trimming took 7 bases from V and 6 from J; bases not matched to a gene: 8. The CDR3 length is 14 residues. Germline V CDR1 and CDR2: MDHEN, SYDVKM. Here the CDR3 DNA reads TGTGCCAGCATTAGCGGGAGCCTCCTGGATACGCAGTATTTT. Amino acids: CASISGSLLDTQYF.